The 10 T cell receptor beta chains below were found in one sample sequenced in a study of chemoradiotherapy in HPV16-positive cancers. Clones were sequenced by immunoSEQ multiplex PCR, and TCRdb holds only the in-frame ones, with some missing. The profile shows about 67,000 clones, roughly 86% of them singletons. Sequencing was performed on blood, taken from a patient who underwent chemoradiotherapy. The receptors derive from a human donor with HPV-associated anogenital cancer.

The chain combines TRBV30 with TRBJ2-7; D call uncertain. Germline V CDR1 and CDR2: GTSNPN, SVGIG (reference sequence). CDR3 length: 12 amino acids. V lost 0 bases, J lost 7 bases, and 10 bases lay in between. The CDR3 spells CAWSVMPREQYF. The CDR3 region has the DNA TGTGCCTGGAGTGTAATGCCAAGGGAGCAGTACTTC.

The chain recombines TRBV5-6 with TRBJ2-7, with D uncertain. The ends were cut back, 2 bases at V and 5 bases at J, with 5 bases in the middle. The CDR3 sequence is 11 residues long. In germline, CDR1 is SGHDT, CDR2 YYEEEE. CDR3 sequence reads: CASSFVHEQYF. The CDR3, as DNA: TGTGCCAGCAGCTTTGTCCACGAGCAGTACTTC.

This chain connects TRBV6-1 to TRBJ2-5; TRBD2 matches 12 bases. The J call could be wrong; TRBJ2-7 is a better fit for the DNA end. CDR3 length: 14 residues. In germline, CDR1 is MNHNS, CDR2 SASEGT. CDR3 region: CASRTSGGTYEQYF. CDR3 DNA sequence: TGTGCCAGCAGGACTAGCGGGGGTACCTACGAGCAGTACTTC.

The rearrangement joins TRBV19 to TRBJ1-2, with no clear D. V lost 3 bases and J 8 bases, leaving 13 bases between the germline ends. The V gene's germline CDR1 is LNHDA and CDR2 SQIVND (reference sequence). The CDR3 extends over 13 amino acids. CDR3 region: CASSIVGSYGYTF. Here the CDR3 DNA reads TGTGCCAGTAGTATCGTCGGCTCGTACGGCTACACCTTC.

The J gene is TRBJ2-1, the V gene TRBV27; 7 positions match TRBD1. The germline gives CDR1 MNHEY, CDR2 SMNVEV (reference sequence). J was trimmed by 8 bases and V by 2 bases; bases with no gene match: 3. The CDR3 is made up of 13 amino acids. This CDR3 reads CASSLIQGDEQFF. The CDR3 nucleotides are TGTGCCAGCAGTTTAATTCAGGGGGATGAGCAGTTCTTC.

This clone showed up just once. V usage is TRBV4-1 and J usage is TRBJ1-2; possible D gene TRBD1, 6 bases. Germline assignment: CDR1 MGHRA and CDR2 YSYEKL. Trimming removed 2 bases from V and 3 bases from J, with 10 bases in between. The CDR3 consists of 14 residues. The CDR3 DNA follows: TGCGCCAGCAGCCAACCCAGGGGAGACTATGGCTACACCTTC. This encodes CASSQPRGDYGYTF.

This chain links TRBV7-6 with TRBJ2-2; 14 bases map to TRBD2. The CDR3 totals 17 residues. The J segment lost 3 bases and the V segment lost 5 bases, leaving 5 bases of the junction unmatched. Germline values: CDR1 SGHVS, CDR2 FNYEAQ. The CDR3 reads CASSKTSGGVYTGELFF. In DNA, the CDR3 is TGTGCCAGCAGCAAGACTAGCGGGGGGGTCTACACCGGGGAGCTGTTTTTT.

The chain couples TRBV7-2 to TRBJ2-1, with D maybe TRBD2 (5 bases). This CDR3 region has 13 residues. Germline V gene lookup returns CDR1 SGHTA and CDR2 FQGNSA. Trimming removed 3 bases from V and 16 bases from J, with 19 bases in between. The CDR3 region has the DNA TGTGCCAGCAGCTTGGAGAGTAGAGCGGTGGTATTCTTC. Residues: CASSLESRAVVFF. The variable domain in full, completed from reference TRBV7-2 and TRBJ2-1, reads GAGVSQSPSNKVTEKGKDVELRCDPISGHTALYWYRQSLGQGLEFLIYFQGNSAPDKSGLPSDRFSAERTGGSVSTLTIQRTQQEDSAVYLCASSLESRAVVFFGPGTRLTVL.

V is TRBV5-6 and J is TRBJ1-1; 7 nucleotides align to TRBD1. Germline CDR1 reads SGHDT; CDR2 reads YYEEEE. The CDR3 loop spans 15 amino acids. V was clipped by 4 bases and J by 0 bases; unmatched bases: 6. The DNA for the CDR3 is TGTGCCAGCAGCCTCTGGGGACAGTTGAACACTGAAGCTTTCTTT. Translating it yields CASSLWGQLNTEAFF.

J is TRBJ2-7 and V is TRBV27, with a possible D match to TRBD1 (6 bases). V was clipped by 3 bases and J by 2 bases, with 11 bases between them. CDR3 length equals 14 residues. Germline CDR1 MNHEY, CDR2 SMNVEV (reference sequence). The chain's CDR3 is CASSFGRGAYEQYF. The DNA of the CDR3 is TGTGCCAGCAGTTTTGGCAGGGGCGCCTACGAGCAGTACTTC.